This T cell receptor (beta chain) was identified during a study of blood T cell repertoires in COVID-19. About the research overall: Acute and convalescent COVID-19 specimens originated in the United States, Italy and Spain. From T cells, B-cell-depleted T cells, or PBMCs came the material, which was cDNA or gDNA.

In the authors' methods: Estimates of nucleated cell counts were drawn from the amplification of reference gene primers. Clones were read by immunoSEQ multiplex PCR, and TCRdb kept only the in-frame ones, dropping some. That table gives V, J and clone size, and the DNA gave D and trimming. Among some 280,000 clones listed, roughly 88% were seen once. Trimming removed 0 bases from V and 5 bases from J; junction bases left unmatched: 3. CDR1 and CDR2 from the germline V gene are MGHRA and YSYEKL. The CDR3 covers 15 residues. Sequencing was performed on peripheral blood. The rearrangement uses TRBV4-1 and TRBJ1-5; 8 positions match TRBD1. This receptor was obtained from a woman aged 30 to 39 with active or convalescent COVID-19. CDR3 nucleotide sequence: TGCGCCAGCAGCCAAGATGACAGGGGCGATCAGCCCCAGCATTTT. Translation: CASSQDDRGDQPQHF.